This is a list of T cell receptor beta chains from one sample in a study of identical twins. TCRdb called the 5' RACE reads again in MiXCR, with one record for every CDR3 protein. The table has hundreds of thousands of distinct CDR3 sequences, around an eighth seen once; the top ten hold around 1.6%. These data were likewise used in another study, on yellow fever vaccine responses in identical twins.

Sequenced: PBMCs. The receptors stem from a woman aged 18-30 years in good health. CDR3s include the opening cysteine and the closing phenylalanine or tryptophan. The D gene is left open where the match is weak. Clone size appears in some rows only: once, few, many, or a class for an expanded clone.

v_gene,abundance,d_gene,j_gene,CDR3aa,CDR3nt
TRBV10-1,NA,NA,TRBJ2-1,CASSGEPPSSYNEQFF,TGCGCCAGCAGTGGAGAGCCGCCTAGCTCCTACAATGAGCAGTTCTTC
TRBV27,NA,NA,TRBJ2-7,CASSLSYGGTYEQYF,TGTGCCAGCAGTCTTTCATATGGGGGAACCTACGAGCAGTACTTC
TRBV20-1,NA,TRBD1,TRBJ2-1,CSARVPLGTGEYNEQFF,TGCAGTGCTAGAGTCCCGTTGGGGACAGGGGAGTACAATGAGCAGTTCTTC
TRBV7-9,NA,TRBD2,TRBJ2-7,CASSFGLAGGLEQYF,TGTGCCAGCAGCTTCGGACTAGCGGGAGGGCTCGAGCAGTACTTC
TRBV11-2,NA,NA,TRBJ2-5,CASSLSWSGLGETQYF,TGTGCCAGCAGCTTATCCTGGTCGGGACTTGGAGAGACCCAGTACTTC
TRBV20-1,NA,NA,TRBJ2-5,CSAIKGTQGGVGETQYF,TGCAGTGCTATCAAGGGGACGCAGGGTGGTGTCGGAGAGACCCAGTACTTC
TRBV20-1,NA,NA,TRBJ2-2,CSARPVGTPNTGELFF,TGCAGTGCTAGACCGGTCGGGACTCCTAACACCGGGGAGCTGTTTTTT
TRBV12-3/TRBV12-4,NA,TRBD2,TRBJ2-3,CASSFVSGSTNTDTQYF,TGTGCCAGCAGTTTCGTGAGCGGGAGTACAAACACAGATACGCAGTATTTT
TRBV9,NA,NA,TRBJ1-5,CASSVGRGGHQPQHF,TGTGCCAGCAGCGTTGGCAGGGGAGGCCATCAGCCCCAGCATTTT
TRBV29-1,many,NA,TRBJ1-1,CSVELIIGTGAFF,TGCAGCGTTGAACTGATAATTGGGACCGGGGCTTTCTTT
TRBV12-3/TRBV12-4,NA,NA,TRBJ1-1,CASSLTGVEAFF,TGTGCCAGCAGTTTAACGGGGGTAGAAGCTTTCTTT
TRBV3-1,NA,NA,TRBJ2-7,CASSQVPPDEQYF,TGTGCCAGCAGCCAAGTCCCCCCTGACGAGCAGTACTTC
TRBV20-1,few,TRBD1,TRBJ2-1,CSARQGRSPNYNEQFF,TGCAGTGCACGACAGGGCCGCTCACCCAACTACAATGAGCAGTTCTTC
TRBV5-1,NA,NA,TRBJ2-4,CASSPLISELRENIQYF,TGCGCCAGCAGCCCCCTTATTAGCGAGCTGAGAGAAAACATTCAGTACTTC
TRBV18,NA,NA,TRBJ2-7,CASSPTAVAYEQYF,TGTGCCAGCTCCCCCACCGCAGTAGCGTACGAGCAGTACTTC
TRBV29-1,NA,TRBD1,TRBJ1-1,CSVGDRAVVAEAFF,TGCAGCGTTGGTGACAGGGCGGTAGTCGCTGAAGCTTTCTTT
TRBV13,many,NA,TRBJ2-1,CASSLWGNSYNEQFF,TGTGCCAGCAGCTTGTGGGGAAATTCCTACAATGAGCAGTTCTTC
TRBV27,NA,NA,TRBJ1-1,CASSFGVHTEAFF,TGTGCCAGCAGTTTCGGGGTACACACTGAAGCTTTCTTT
TRBV12-3/TRBV12-4,once,NA,TRBJ2-7,CASRQGVGEQYF,TGTGCCAGCAGACAGGGAGTGGGGGAGCAGTACTTC
TRBV9,few,NA,TRBJ1-6,CASSVRSGAASRGSPLHF,TGTGCCAGCAGCGTTCGTAGTGGGGCAGCCTCAAGGGGTTCACCCCTCCACTTT
TRBV6-1,NA,TRBD2,TRBJ2-7,CASSEDTSGSSEQYF,TGTGCCAGCAGTGAAGATACTAGCGGGAGCTCCGAGCAGTACTTC
TRBV3-1,once,NA,TRBJ2-3,CASAPAGGHVDTQYF,TGTGCCAGCGCCCCTGCTGGGGGTCACGTGGATACGCAGTATTTT
TRBV15,few,TRBD1,TRBJ2-2,CATSRTGTGRTGELFF,TGTGCCACCAGCAGAACCGGGACAGGGAGGACCGGGGAGCTGTTTTTT
TRBV6-5,NA,NA,TRBJ2-5,CASSLVGQRSETQYF,TGTGCCAGCAGTTTAGTCGGACAGCGGTCGGAGACCCAGTACTTC
TRBV6-5,NA,NA,TRBJ2-1,CASSYSIADVWNEQFF,TGTGCCAGCAGTTACTCGATAGCGGACGTCTGGAATGAGCAGTTCTTC
TRBV4-2,few,TRBD2,TRBJ2-5,CASSPGRASGQETQYF,TGTGCCAGCAGCCCGGGCCGGGCTAGCGGGCAAGAGACCCAGTACTTC
TRBV20-1,NA,NA,TRBJ1-5,CSARTPGGAGNQPQHF,TGCAGTGCTAGGACCCCCGGCGGGGCTGGCAATCAGCCCCAGCATTTT
TRBV7-9,few,TRBD2,TRBJ2-1,CASSPLLGAGVGNEQFF,TGTGCCAGCAGCCCCCTTTTAGGAGCGGGGGTCGGTAATGAGCAGTTCTTC